This T cell receptor beta chain was captured by sequencing in a study of T-cell reconstitution after alpha-beta-depleted transplantation in children. Findings and caveats of the study: Newly produced T cells mostly accounted for T-cell counts and diversity one year post-transplant.

A library of TCRbeta sequences, prepared with unique molecular identifiers, was generated. TCRdb processed the PCR reads anew with MiXCR; each CDR3 protein has one entry. The table includes more than 100,000 distinct CDR3 sequences, roughly 23% detected once. Deletions cut 6 bases from V and 9 bases from J, with 12 bases between. The CDR3 spans 12 residues. This clonotype was counted ten times or more. Antigen: not known. The V and J genes are TRBV12-3 or TRBV12-4 and TRBJ2-4, with D maybe TRBD2 (6 bases). Here the sequenced sample was PBMCs, mostly from graft donor cells, taken 180 days after TCRalphabeta/CD19-depleted stem cell transplant. The receptor was derived from a male patient aged 2 to 9 who had a stem cell transplant for chronic granulomatous disease, so the T cells may come from the graft donor. The CDR3 loop reads CASSPPAGIQYF. CDR3 nucleotides: TGTGCCAGCAGCCCCCCAGCGGGCATTCAGTACTTC.